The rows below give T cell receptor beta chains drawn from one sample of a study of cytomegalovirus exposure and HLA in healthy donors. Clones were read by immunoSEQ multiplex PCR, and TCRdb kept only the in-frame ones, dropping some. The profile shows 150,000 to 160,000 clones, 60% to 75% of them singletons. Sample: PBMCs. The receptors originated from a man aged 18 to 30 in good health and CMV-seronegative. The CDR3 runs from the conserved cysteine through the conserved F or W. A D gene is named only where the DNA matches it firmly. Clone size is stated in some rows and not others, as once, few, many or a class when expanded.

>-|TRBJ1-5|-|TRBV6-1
CASSEYGGSLQPQHF
TGTGCCAGCAGTGAGTATGGGGGCTCCCTTCAGCCCCAGCATTTT
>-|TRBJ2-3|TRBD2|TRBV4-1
CASSPLAGGRTDTQYF
TGCGCCAGCAGCCCACTAGCGGGGGGGCGAACAGATACGCAGTATTTT
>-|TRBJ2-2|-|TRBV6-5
CASTLRGRLGELFF
TGTGCCAGCACACTCAGGGGCCGCCTCGGGGAGCTGTTTTTT
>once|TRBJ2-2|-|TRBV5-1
CASTRTEANTGELFF
TGCGCCAGCACCAGGACAGAAGCCAACACCGGGGAGCTGTTTTTT
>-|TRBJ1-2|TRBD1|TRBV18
CASSVPGQTNYGYTF
TGTGCCAGCTCAGTCCCGGGACAGACTAACTATGGCTACACCTTC
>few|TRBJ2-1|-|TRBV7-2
CASSPRGTHGGDSYNEQFF
TGTGCCAGCAGTCCCCGTGGCACCCACGGGGGAGACTCCTACAATGAGCAGTTCTTC
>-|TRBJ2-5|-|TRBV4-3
CASSYNWLGGPDQETQYF
TGCGCCAGCAGCTATAACTGGCTGGGGGGTCCGGACCAAGAGACCCAGTACTTC
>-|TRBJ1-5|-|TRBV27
CATKTRRANQPQHF
TGTGCCACAAAAACGCGGAGGGCGAACCAGCCCCAGCATTTT
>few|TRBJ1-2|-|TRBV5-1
CASSLDRRVEGYTF
TGCGCCAGCAGCTTGGATCGCAGGGTAGAGGGCTACACCTTC
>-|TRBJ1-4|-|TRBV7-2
CASSLTGVNEKLFF
TGTGCCAGCAGCCTAACGGGAGTTAATGAAAAACTGTTTTTT
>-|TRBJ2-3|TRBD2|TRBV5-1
CASSNTGGVSTDTQYF
TGCGCCAGCAGCAATACCGGGGGGGTAAGCACAGATACGCAGTATTTT
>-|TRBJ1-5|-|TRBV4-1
CASSQALGRQIYQPQHF
TGCGCCAGCAGCCAAGCTTTGGGCAGACAAATTTATCAGCCCCAGCATTTT
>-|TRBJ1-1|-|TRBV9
CASSPQSFEPEAFF
TGTGCCAGCAGCCCACAGTCCTTCGAGCCTGAAGCTTTCTTT
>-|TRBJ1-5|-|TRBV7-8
CASSPWTLDSNQPQHF
TGTGCCAGCAGCCCCTGGACTCTAGATAGCAATCAGCCCCAGCATTTT
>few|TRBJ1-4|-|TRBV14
CASSHFGLGTNEKLFF
TGTGCCAGCAGCCATTTCGGACTGGGAACTAATGAAAAACTGTTTTTT
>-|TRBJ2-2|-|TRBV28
CASSLGLTGELFF
TGTGCCAGCAGTTTAGGGCTCACCGGGGAGCTGTTTTTT
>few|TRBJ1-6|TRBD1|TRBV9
CASRGDRDNSPLHF
TGTGCCAGCAGGGGAGACAGGGATAATTCACCCCTCCACTTT
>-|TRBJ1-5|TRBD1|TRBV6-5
CASRGQGHQPQHF
TGTGCCAGCAGGGGACAGGGCCATCAGCCCCAGCATTTT
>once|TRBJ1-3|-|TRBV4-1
CASSQVYGNTIYF
TGCGCCAGCAGCCAAGTCTATGGAAACACCATATATTTT
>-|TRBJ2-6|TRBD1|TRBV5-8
CASSLPYRGSGANVLTF
TGTGCCAGCAGCTTGCCCTACAGGGGCTCTGGGGCCAACGTCCTGACTTTC
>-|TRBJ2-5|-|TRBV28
CASSFPLHGGQTIQETQYF
TGTGCCAGCAGCTTTCCGCTCCACGGTGGACAGACAATCCAAGAGACCCAGTACTTC
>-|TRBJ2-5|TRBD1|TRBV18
CASSVGQGEETQYF
TGTGCCAGCTCAGTTGGACAGGGGGAAGAGACCCAGTACTTC
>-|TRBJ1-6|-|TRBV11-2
CASSSQQALGSPLHF
TGTGCCAGCAGCTCCCAACAGGCATTGGGTTCACCCCTCCACTTT
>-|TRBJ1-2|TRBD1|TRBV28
CASSERGQDYGYTF
TGTGCCAGCAGTGAAAGGGGGCAGGACTATGGCTACACCTTC
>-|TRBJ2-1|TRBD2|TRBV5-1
CASSLAQRGGSYNEQFF
TGCGCCAGCAGCTTGGCCCAGCGGGGGGGCTCCTACAATGAGCAGTTCTTC
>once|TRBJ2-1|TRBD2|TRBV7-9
CASSLAGGASGGGGNEQFF
TGTGCCAGCAGCTTAGCGGGCGGGGCTAGCGGGGGGGGTGGCAATGAGCAGTTCTTC
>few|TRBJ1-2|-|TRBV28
CATSAGSQNYGYTF
TGTGCCACCTCGGCAGGCTCGCAAAACTATGGCTACACCTTC
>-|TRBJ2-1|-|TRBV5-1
CASSLYSGDNEQFF
TGCGCCAGCAGCTTGTACTCAGGGGACAATGAGCAGTTCTTC
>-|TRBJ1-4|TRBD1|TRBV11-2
CASSPDRFNEKLFF
TGTGCCAGCAGCCCGGACAGGTTTAATGAAAAACTGTTTTTT
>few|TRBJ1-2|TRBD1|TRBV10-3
CAISESGQVYGYTF
TGTGCCATCAGTGAGTCGGGACAGGTGTATGGCTACACCTTC
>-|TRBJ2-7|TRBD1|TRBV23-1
CASRADIGQGSYEQYF
TGCGCCAGCAGGGCGGATATAGGACAGGGTTCCTACGAGCAGTACTTC
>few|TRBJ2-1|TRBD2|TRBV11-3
CASSLDARLAGGYNEQFF
TGTGCCAGCAGCTTAGATGCGCGTCTAGCGGGGGGTTACAATGAGCAGTTCTTC
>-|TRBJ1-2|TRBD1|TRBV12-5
CASGRPPDRVANYGYTF
TGTGCTAGTGGCCGTCCTCCGGACAGGGTAGCTAACTATGGCTACACCTTC
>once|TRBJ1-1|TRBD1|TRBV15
CATRGQGSATEAFF
TGTGCCACCAGGGGACAGGGATCGGCCACTGAAGCTTTCTTT
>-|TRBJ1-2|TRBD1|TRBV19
CASRPRQGYNYGYTF
TGTGCCAGTAGGCCACGACAGGGGTATAACTATGGCTACACCTTC
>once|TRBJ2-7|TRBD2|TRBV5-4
CASSLALTSGGSLYEQYF
TGTGCCAGCAGCTTGGCCCTTACTAGCGGGGGGTCCCTCTACGAGCAGTACTTC
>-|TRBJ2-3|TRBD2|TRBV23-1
CASRNKTSGGPDTQYF
TGCGCCAGCCGAAATAAGACTAGCGGGGGTCCAGATACGCAGTATTTT
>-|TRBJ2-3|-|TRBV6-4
CASRVDFNTDTQYF
TGTGCCAGCAGAGTAGATTTTAACACAGATACGCAGTATTTT
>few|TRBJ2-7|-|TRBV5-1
CASSRRIPRNEQYF
TGCGCCAGCAGCCGCAGAATCCCCCGCAACGAGCAGTACTTC
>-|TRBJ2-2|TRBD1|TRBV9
CASSAGTDPNTGELFF
TGTGCCAGCAGTGCCGGGACAGACCCGAACACCGGGGAGCTGTTTTTT
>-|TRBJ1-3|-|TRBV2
CASNGVRGNTIYF
TGTGCCAGCAACGGGGTCAGGGGAAACACCATATATTTT
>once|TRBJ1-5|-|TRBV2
CASSKQGNGNQPQHF
TGTGCCAGCAGTAAACAGGGAAATGGAAATCAGCCCCAGCATTTT
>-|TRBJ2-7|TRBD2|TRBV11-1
CASSLARGTSDYEQYF
TGTGCCAGCAGCTTAGCTCGCGGGACTAGCGATTACGAGCAGTACTTC
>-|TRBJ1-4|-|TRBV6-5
CASSLTAANEKLFF
TGTGCCAGCAGTCTGACAGCAGCTAATGAAAAACTGTTTTTT
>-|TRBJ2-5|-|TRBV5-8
CASSLASGGGGQETQYF
TGTGCCAGCAGCTTGGCCTCTGGGGGCGGGGGCCAAGAGACCCAGTACTTC
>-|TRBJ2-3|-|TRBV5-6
CASSLRMGGDTQYF
TGTGCCAGCAGCTTGAGAATGGGGGGAGATACGCAGTATTTT
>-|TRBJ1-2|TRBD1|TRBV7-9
CASSQHNRDRAYGYTF
TGTGCCAGCAGCCAACATAACCGGGACAGGGCGTATGGTTACACCTTC
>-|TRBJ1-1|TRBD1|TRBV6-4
CASSETGNARGAFF
TGTGCCAGCAGTGAGACAGGGAACGCTCGGGGGGCTTTCTTT